This TCR beta chain is drawn from a study of Ad26.COV2.S vaccination and SARS-CoV-2 variants. About the research overall: The COV1001 Ad26.COV2.S trial arm included the donor.

Repertoires were generated with immunoSEQ multiplex PCR, while TCRdb's copy carries only in-frame clones and drops some. The sample has about 400,000 clones, about 80% seen once. Study findings and constraints: Vaccine and placebo recipients had comparable breadth of non-spike TCRs.

Sample treatment: 15 to 20 received Ad26.COV2.S at low or high dose, single or two shots; 5 received placebo; per-sample allocation not given. The investigators took samples on day 63 after the first vaccine or placebo injection. Expression of Wuhan-strain SARS-CoV-2 spike came from the Ad26 vector that formed the vaccine. The CDR3 contains 12 residues. Germline CDR1 and CDR2: SGHTA and FQGNSA. Trimming removed 4 bases at V and 6 bases at J, with 10 bases between. On this clone: Its antigen remains unidentified.

This clonotype was sampled from a person between 18 and 65 years old who received the Ad26.COV2.S COVID-19 vaccine or a placebo. This chain links TRBV7-2 with TRBJ2-7; no clear D. This sample comprised peripheral blood, obtained in a trial of Ad26.COV2.S vaccine versus placebo. Here the CDR3 reads CASSSRLSEQYF. DNA of the CDR3: TGTGCCAGCAGCTCCAGGCTCTCCGAGCAGTACTTC.